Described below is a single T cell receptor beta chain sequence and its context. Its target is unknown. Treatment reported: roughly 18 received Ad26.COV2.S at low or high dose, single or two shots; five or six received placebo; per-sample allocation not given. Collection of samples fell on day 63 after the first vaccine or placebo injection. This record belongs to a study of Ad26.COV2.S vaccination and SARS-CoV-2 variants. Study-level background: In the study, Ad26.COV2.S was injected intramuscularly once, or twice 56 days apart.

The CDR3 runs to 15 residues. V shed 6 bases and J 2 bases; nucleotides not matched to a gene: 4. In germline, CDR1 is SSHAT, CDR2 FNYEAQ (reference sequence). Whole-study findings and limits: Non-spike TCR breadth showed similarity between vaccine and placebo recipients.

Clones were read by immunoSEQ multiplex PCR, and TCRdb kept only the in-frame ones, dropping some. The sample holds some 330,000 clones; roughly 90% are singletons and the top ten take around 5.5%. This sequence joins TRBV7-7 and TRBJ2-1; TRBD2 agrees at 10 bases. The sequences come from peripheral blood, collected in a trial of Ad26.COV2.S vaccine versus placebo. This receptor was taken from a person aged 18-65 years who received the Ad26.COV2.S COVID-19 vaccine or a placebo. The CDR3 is CASSSLAGAYNEQFF. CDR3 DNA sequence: TGTGCCAGCAGTTCTCTAGCGGGGGCCTACAATGAGCAGTTCTTC.